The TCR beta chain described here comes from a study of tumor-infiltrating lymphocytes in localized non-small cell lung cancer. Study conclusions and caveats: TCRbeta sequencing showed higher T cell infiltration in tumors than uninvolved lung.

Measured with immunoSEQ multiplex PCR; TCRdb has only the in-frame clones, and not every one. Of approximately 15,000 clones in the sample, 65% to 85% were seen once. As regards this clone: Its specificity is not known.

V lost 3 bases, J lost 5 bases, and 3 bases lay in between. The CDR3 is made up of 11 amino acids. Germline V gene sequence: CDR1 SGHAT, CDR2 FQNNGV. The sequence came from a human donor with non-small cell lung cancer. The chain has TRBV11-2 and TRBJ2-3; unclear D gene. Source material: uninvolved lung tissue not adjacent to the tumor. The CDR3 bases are TGTGCCAGCAGCTTCGGAGATACGCAGTATTTT. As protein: CASSFGDTQYF.